The clone carrying this TCR beta chain showed up just a few times. What it binds is unknown. TCRdb itself ran the RT-PCR reads through MiXCR, one entry per CDR3 protein. The table has about 650,000 distinct CDR3 sequences, around 16% seen once. These data come from a study of response to subunit inactivated influenza vaccine. Whole-study findings and limits: Seasonal influenza vaccination, on each occasion, was suggested by the authors to recruit few new T cells.

The material sequenced was PBMCs from blood, taken roughly 12 days after vaccination. The TCR sequence derives from a man in his fifties who received an inactivated influenza vaccine.

The CDR3 protein is CASSQDGGKGNTIYF. DNA for the CDR3: TGTGCCAGCAGCCAAGACGGGGGCAAAGGAAACACCATATATTTT. The V call is TRBV7-9, the J call TRBJ1-3; D is perhaps TRBD1 (6 bases). V was pared by 5 bases and J by 4 bases, with 15 bases between. The CDR3 runs to 15 residues. From germline, CDR1 is SEHNR and CDR2 FQNEAQ (reference sequence).